These 8 T cell receptor beta chains originate from one sample sequenced in a study of molecular identifiers for immune sequencing clone quantification. TCRdb fed the PCR reads into MiXCR, producing one record per CDR3 protein. This table holds about 36,000 distinct CDR3 sequences, around a sixth found once. Sequenced sample: naive CD8+ T cells from blood, with Jurkat cell RNA spiked in. Documented subset: FACS-sorted CD8+CD4-CCR7+CD45RA+ naive T cells. These receptors came from a human donor in good health. Some libraries in this study had Jurkat cell RNA spiked in.

This clonotype was detected ten times or more. This sequence joins TRBV9 and TRBJ2-5; no definite D call. Trimming took off 1 base at V and 2 bases at J, with 9 bases between the two ends. CDR1 and CDR2 from the germline V gene are SGDLS and YYNGEE. This CDR3 is 14 amino acids long. CDR3 loop: CASSVMAAQETQYF. CDR3 coding DNA: TGTGCCAGCAGCGTAATGGCGGCTCAAGAGACCCAGTACTTC.

This clonotype was seen at least ten times. V and J are TRBV27 and TRBJ2-7; TRBD1 matches at 8 bases. Germline CDR1 reads MNHEY; CDR2 reads SMNVEV (reference sequence). Trimming cost V 3 bases and J 7 bases; bases outside gene matches: 11. The CDR3 totals 15 residues. The CDR3, as DNA: TGTGCCAGCAGTTTTACCGCGGACAGGGTGGGGGAGCAGTACTTC. This gives the protein CASSFTADRVGEQYF.

The rearrangement joins TRBV12-3 or TRBV12-4 to TRBJ2-1; TRBD2 agrees at 14 bases. J lost 4 bases, V lost 7 bases, and 15 bases had no gene match. This CDR3 spans 19 amino acids. The chain's CDR3 is CASIPAPGLAGERYNEQFF. For the CDR3, the DNA is TGTGCCAGCATCCCAGCCCCGGGACTAGCGGGAGAGAGATACAATGAGCAGTTCTTC.

In this sample, this clonotype turned up a few times. The V call is TRBV7-2, the J call TRBJ2-1, with 9 bases identical to TRBD2. Germline CDR1 is SGHTA and CDR2 is FQGNSA. After removal of 2 bases from V and 5 bases from J, the junction contained 4 bases not matched to a gene. This CDR3 region has 15 residues. DNA of the CDR3: TGTGCCAGCAGCTTATCTAGCGGGAAAAACAATGAGCAGTTCTTC. Translated: CASSLSSGKNNEQFF.

With regard to this clonotype: A read error is possible here, since a much larger clone lies one base away. V and J are TRBV20-1 and TRBJ2-7, with 7 bases lining up with TRBD2. V lost 0 bases, J lost 6 bases, and 2 bases stayed unmatched. From germline, CDR1 is DFQATT and CDR2 SNEGSKA (reference sequence). CDR3 size: 12 residues. The chain's CDR3 is CSAREAGLEQYF. The CDR3 DNA follows: TGCAGTGCTAGAGAAGCGGGGCTCGAGCAGTACTTC.

This chain uses TRBV7-6 with TRBJ2-1; tentative D call: TRBD2 (8 bases). Trimming shortened V by 7 bases and J by 8 bases, and 18 bases separated the two germline ends. This CDR3 region has 14 residues. Germline CDR1 and CDR2: SGHVS and FNYEAQ. The CDR3 region is CASNGRGGTDEQFF. CDR3 nucleotide sequence: TGTGCCAGCAACGGTCGGGGGGGGACAGATGAGCAGTTCTTC.

The table lists this clonotype with many counts. This chain connects TRBV4-3 to TRBJ2-7; D is possibly TRBD2 (5 bases). CDR1 and CDR2 (germline): LGHNA, YSLEER. This CDR3 spans 16 amino acids. V was shortened by 1 base and J by 5 bases, with 18 bases between the two germline ends. CDR3 in amino acids: CASSQGAGGLAHEQYF. The CDR3 coding sequence is TGCGCCAGCAGCCAAGGTGCCGGAGGACTGGCCCACGAGCAGTACTTC.

This clonotype was seen many times. V is TRBV28 and J is TRBJ2-7, with 9 bases identical to TRBD2. CDR1 and CDR2 from the germline V gene are MDHEN and SYDVKM. Unmatched junction bases numbered 9, after V lost 3 bases and J lost 6 bases. There are 15 residues in the CDR3. The CDR3 DNA sequence: TGTGCCAGCAGTTTCGGAGTAGCGGGAGTATTCGAGCAGTACTTC. Amino acid sequence: CASSFGVAGVFEQYF.